These 20 T cell receptor beta chains share one sample of origin, sequenced in a study of cytomegalovirus exposure and HLA in healthy donors (dated by TCRdb to about 2017). To prepare the library, the immunoSEQ multiplex PCR assay was applied. For the multiplex PCR, a mixture combining 60 forward primers for TCR Vbeta segments and 13 reverse primers for TCR Jbeta segments was used. TCRdb carries this immuneACCESS record with in-frame sequences only. Its versions omit some clonotypes, under half of them owing to an unresolved V gene in the studies checked, with the rest unexplained. The sample table records roughly 150,000 clones; 70% to 90% of these occur just once. The ten largest clones add up to approximately 2.1% of the sample. Sequencing input: PBMCs. The receptor set was obtained from a woman in her late teens or twenties in good health and CMV-seronegative.

The rearrangement joins TRBV7-9 to TRBJ2-7; D unresolved. V lost 2 bases and J lost 3, with 5 bases in between. This CDR3 contains 12 residues. CDR1 is SEHNR, CDR2 FQNEAQ, per germline (reference sequence). The CDR3 region is CASSLFHYEQYF. CDR3 coding DNA: TGTGCCAGCAGCTTATTCCACTACGAGCAGTACTTC.

In its sample, this clone was seen a few times. The J gene is TRBJ2-7, the V gene TRBV2; 7 positions agree with TRBD1. The ends lost 7 bases at V and 3 bases at J; junction bases unmatched: 9. The germline CDR1 and CDR2 sequences are SNHLY and FYNNEI. The CDR3 is made up of 14 amino acids. CDR3 nucleotides: TGTGCCAGCACCGGGACAGCAGGTTTCTACGAGCAGTACTTC. This gives the protein CASTGTAGFYEQYF.

The chain links TRBV7-9 to TRBJ2-7; TRBD2 might be the D (6 bases). This CDR3 comprises 14 residues. Per the germline V gene, CDR1 is SEHNR and CDR2 is FQNEAQ (reference sequence). Between the trimmed V and J ends, which lost 1 base and 5 bases, there was a span of 12 bases. The CDR3 bases are TGTGCCAGCAGCTTAGTTTCGGGGGTTCACGAGCAGTACTTC. Translation gives CASSLVSGVHEQYF.

The chain combines TRBV19 with TRBJ2-3; D unclear. V lost 7 bases to trimming and J lost 1 base, with 9 bases between them. Germline CDR1 LNHDA, CDR2 SQIVND (reference sequence). This CDR3 contains 13 residues. The CDR3 sequence: CASNVAGTDTQYF. CDR3 nucleotide sequence: TGTGCCAGTAACGTGGCGGGCACAGATACGCAGTATTTT.

The CDR3 loop is CATKTRGNNQPQHF. CDR3 coding DNA: TGCGCCACAAAGACCCGGGGTAATAATCAGCCCCAGCATTTT. The rearrangement joins TRBV10-2 to TRBJ1-5; D ambiguous. Looked up from germline, CDR1 is WSHSY and CDR2 is SAAADI. Trimming stripped 10 bases from V and 4 bases from J, with 17 bases between. This CDR3 has 14 amino acids.

The chain carries TRBV6-5 and TRBJ1-2, with 9 bases aligning to TRBD1. V lost 8 bases and J lost 3; bases outside the gene matches: 10. Germline values: CDR1 MNHEY, CDR2 SVGAGI. CDR3 length: 15 amino acids. The CDR3 nucleotides read TGTGCCAGCGGACAAAACAGGGGGCACTACTATGGCTACACCTTC. It is translated as CASGQNRGHYYGYTF.

The chain is built from TRBV2 and TRBJ1-6; TRBD1 is a possible D gene (5 bases). The CDR3 runs 18 residues. CDR1 and CDR2 from the germline V gene are SNHLY and FYNNEI. Deletions cut 8 bases from V and 1 base from J, with 21 bases between. CDR3 loop: CASWDPRRGSSYNSPLHF. In DNA form, the CDR3 reads TGTGCCAGCTGGGACCCCCGGCGGGGAAGTTCCTATAATTCACCCCTCCACTTT. The full variable domain, with the rest looked up from reference TRBV2 and TRBJ1-6, is EPEVTQTPSHQVTQMGQEVILRCVPISNHLYFYWYRQILGQKVEFLVSFYNNEISEKSEIFDDQFSVERPDGSNFTLKIRSTKLEDSAMYFCASWDPRRGSSYNSPLHFGNGTRLTVT.

This chain uses TRBV14 with TRBJ1-6, with a weak D call TRBD1 (5 bases). The CDR3 length is 18 residues. The V gene lost 4 bases and the J gene lost 7 bases, with 23 bases spanning the gap. The germline V gene has CDR1 SGHDN and CDR2 FVKESK. CDR3 nucleotides: TGTGCCAGCAGCCCCCTGATGGCGTGGGGCCCTTGGAATTCACCCCTCCACTTT. Its protein product is CASSPLMAWGPWNSPLHF.

V gene TRBV6-1 combines with J gene TRBJ1-1; TRBD1 might be the D (5 bases). Germline values: CDR1 MNHNS, CDR2 SASEGT. The CDR3 is 14 residues long. Trimming took off 7 bases at V and 4 bases at J, with 16 bases between the two ends. This CDR3 is CASTDRGKGTEAFF. The CDR3 region has the DNA TGTGCCAGCACCGACCGGGGGAAGGGCACTGAAGCTTTCTTT.

The chain carries TRBV6-1 and TRBJ1-4, with D maybe TRBD1 (6 bases). Between the trimmed V and J ends, which lost 6 bases and 7 bases, there was a span of 18 bases. CDR1 is MNHNS and CDR2 is SASEGT in the germline V gene. This CDR3 region has 15 residues. In DNA, the CDR3 is TGTGCCAGCAGAGTACAGGGCCCTATCGGTGAAAAACTGTTTTTT. Protein sequence: CASRVQGPIGEKLFF.

This chain joins TRBV7-8 and TRBJ2-5; the match to TRBD1 covers 9 bases. Unmatched junction bases numbered 12, after V lost 5 bases and J lost 5 bases. Germline V gene data show CDR1 as SGHVS and CDR2 as FQNEAQ. The CDR3 covers 16 residues. The CDR3 region is CASSRRGQGRRETQYF. CDR3 DNA: TGTGCCAGCAGCCGCCGAGGACAGGGGAGGCGTGAGACCCAGTACTTC.

This chain links TRBV10-3 with TRBJ2-1, with 10 bases matching TRBD2. The CDR3 runs 14 residues. CDR1 and CDR2 from the germline V gene are ENHRY and SYGVKD. The J segment lost 8 bases and the V segment lost 6 bases, leaving 7 bases of the junction unmatched. DNA for the CDR3: TGTGCCATCAGCGCTAGCGGGAGAGGAGATGAGCAGTTCTTC. This gives the protein CAISASGRGDEQFF.

The chain links TRBV6-6 to TRBJ2-1; D is ambiguous. V gave up 0 bases and J gave up 2 bases, with 8 bases separating them. The CDR3 is 15 residues long. Germline CDR1 reads MNHNY; CDR2 reads SVGAGI (reference sequence). CDR3 nucleotide sequence: TGTGCCAGCAGTTACTCGAGTAACCCCTACAATGAGCAGTTCTTC. It specifies CASSYSSNPYNEQFF.

The V and J genes are TRBV9 and TRBJ1-2, with unresolved D. V dropped 4 bases and J dropped 2 bases, with 12 bases sitting between them. The germline gives CDR1 SGDLS, CDR2 YYNGEE. CDR3 length: 14 residues. The CDR3 loop reads CASSITGVNYGYTF. In nucleotides, the CDR3 is TGTGCCAGCAGCATAACCGGGGTCAACTATGGCTACACCTTC. Full variable domain (rest looked up from reference TRBV9 and TRBJ1-2): DSGVTQTPKHLITATGQRVTLRCSPRSGDLSVYWYQQSLDQGLQFLIQYYNGEERAKGNILERFSAQQFPDLHSELNLSSLELGDSALYFCASSITGVNYGYTFGSGTRLTVV.

The chain couples TRBV5-1 to TRBJ1-3; unclear D gene. The CDR3 runs 13 residues. Germline lookup yields CDR1 SGHRS and CDR2 YFSETQ. The V gene lost 0 bases and the J gene lost 7 bases, with 8 bases spanning the gap. This CDR3 reads CASSLAGENTIYF. DNA of the CDR3: TGCGCCAGCAGCTTGGCCGGGGAGAACACCATATATTTT. The full variable domain, rest sourced from reference TRBV5-1 and TRBJ1-3, is KAGVTQTPRYLIKTRGQQVTLSCSPISGHRSVSWYQQTPGQGLQFLFEYFSETQRNKGNFPGRFSGRQFSNSRSEMNVSTLELGDSALYLCASSLAGENTIYFGEGSWLTVV.

This clone has just a few counts. The V call is TRBV2, the J call TRBJ2-1; possible D gene TRBD1, 6 bases. V was pared by 5 bases and J by 5 bases, with 7 bases between. Germline V CDR1 and CDR2: SNHLY, FYNNEI. The CDR3 extends over 12 amino acids. This CDR3 reads CASSRQDNEQFF. The CDR3 nucleotides read TGTGCCAGCAGTCGACAGGACAATGAGCAGTTCTTC.

The V call is TRBV5-4, the J call TRBJ2-3; D ambiguous. Deletions cut 0 bases from V and 4 bases from J, with 15 bases between. The germline gives CDR1 SGHNT, CDR2 YYREEE (reference sequence). This CDR3 spans 16 amino acids. This chain's CDR3 is CASSLGSGRISDTQYF. The CDR3 DNA sequence: TGTGCCAGCAGCTTGGGTTCAGGCAGGATCTCAGATACGCAGTATTTT.

The CDR3 nucleotides read TGTGCCAGCAGCGGACCACTGGAGGGTCGCGGTTATGGCTACACCTTC. Residues: CASSGPLEGRGYGYTF. The J gene is TRBJ1-2, the V gene TRBV9; D gene ambiguous. This CDR3 spans 16 amino acids. V lost 3 bases and J 5 bases, leaving 20 bases between the germline ends. The germline CDR1 and CDR2 sequences are SGDLS and YYNGEE.

This chain joins TRBV7-9 and TRBJ2-3, with D possibly TRBD2 on 5 matching bases. Germline V gene data show CDR1 as SEHNR and CDR2 as FQNEAQ (reference sequence). The germline V and J ends were trimmed by 1 base and 2 bases, with 13 bases remaining between them. The CDR3 is made up of 16 amino acids. The CDR3: CASSLVTAAFTDTQYF. CDR3 coding DNA: TGTGCCAGCAGCTTAGTAACAGCGGCGTTCACAGATACGCAGTATTTT.

The chain employs TRBV27 and TRBJ2-2, with 7 bases matching TRBD1. Germline assignment: CDR1 MNHEY and CDR2 SMNVEV (reference sequence). The length of the CDR3 is 16 residues. J lost 0 bases, V lost 3 bases, and 4 bases had no gene match. CDR3 in amino acids: CASSLLGQTNTGELFF. CDR3 in DNA: TGTGCCAGCAGTTTGCTGGGACAGACGAACACCGGGGAGCTGTTTTTT.